Below are 25 T cell receptor beta chains sequenced from a single sample in a study of blood T cell repertoires in COVID-19. Profiled with immunoSEQ multiplex PCR; TCRdb holds only in-frame clones, not every one. The data contain about 180,000 clones, roughly 77% of them singletons. What was sequenced was peripheral blood. All receptors derive from a man in his sixties or seventies with active or convalescent COVID-19.

Only one count was recorded for this clone. The chain has TRBV15 and TRBJ2-7; 8 bases are shared with TRBD1. Germline V gene lookup returns CDR1 LNHNV and CDR2 YYDKDF (reference sequence). The CDR3 loop spans 15 amino acids. V lost 3 bases, J lost 1 base, and 5 bases stayed unmatched. In DNA form, the CDR3 reads TGTGCCACCAGCAGTAGGACAGGGAGATCCTACGAGCAGTACTTC. This encodes CATSSRTGRSYEQYF.

This chain connects TRBV6-5 to TRBJ1-3; 7 bases fit TRBD1. V gave up 4 bases and J gave up 0 bases; unmatched junction bases: 3. The CDR3 contains 15 residues. Germline assignment: CDR1 MNHEY and CDR2 SVGAGI. The CDR3 DNA reads as TGTGCCAGCAGTTCCGGGACAGTCTCTGGAAACACCATATATTTT. It encodes CASSSGTVSGNTIYF.

The CDR3 sequence: CASNPGIYGYTF. DNA for the CDR3: TGTGCCAGCAACCCGGGGATCTATGGCTACACCTTC. This chain joins TRBV5-5 and TRBJ1-2, with unresolved D. The length of the CDR3 is 12 residues. CDR1 is SGHKS, CDR2 YYEKEE, per germline (reference sequence). The ends were cut back, 6 bases at V and 4 bases at J, with 10 bases in the middle.

This clone was seen a handful of times. This chain links TRBV18 with TRBJ1-6; D call uncertain. V shed 3 bases and J shed 0 bases, with 9 bases lying between them. The CDR3 is 16 residues long. The germline CDR1 and CDR2 sequences are KGHSH and LQKENI. The CDR3 protein is CASSPTPSSYNSPLHF. The CDR3 DNA is TGTGCCAGCTCACCGACACCGAGCTCCTATAATTCACCCCTCCACTTT.

The chain couples TRBV2 to TRBJ1-2; 7 nucleotides agree with TRBD1. V lost 5 bases and J lost 10; bases outside the gene matches: 10. Per the germline V gene, CDR1 is SNHLY and CDR2 is FYNNEI. This CDR3 contains 13 residues. CDR3 residues: CASSRQGEKDYTF. DNA of the CDR3: TGTGCCAGCAGTCGTCAGGGGGAAAAGGACTACACCTTC.

This clone was observed a single time. The CDR3 DNA follows: TGTGCCTGGAGTGTACATAAGACATCCCCGAGCGAGCAGTACTTC. This sequence encodes CAWSVHKTSPSEQYF. The chain recombines TRBV30 with TRBJ2-7; D gene uncertain. CDR1 GTSNPN and CDR2 SVGIG come from the germline V gene (reference sequence). This CDR3 has 15 amino acids. The V gene lost 0 bases and the J gene lost 6 bases, with 18 bases spanning the gap.

Only one count was recorded for this clone. The genes are TRBV7-6 and TRBJ1-1, with 7 bases matching TRBD1. The CDR3 spans 16 residues. The germline V gene encodes CDR1 SGHVS and CDR2 FNYEAQ. Trimming removed 2 bases from V and 0 bases from J; junction bases left unmatched: 6. In nucleotides, the CDR3 is TGTGCCAGCAGCTTACAAGGGGGCCCCATGAACACTGAAGCTTTCTTT. Translation: CASSLQGGPMNTEAFF.

The chain links TRBV6-6 to TRBJ1-4, with D possibly matching TRBD1 (6 bases). This CDR3 has 13 residues. Per germline, CDR1 MNHNY and CDR2 SVGAGI (reference sequence). The V end lost 10 bases, the J end lost 5 bases, and 14 bases lay between the germline ends. Here the CDR3 reads CAMQGTKNEKLFF. CDR3 sequence (DNA): TGTGCCATGCAAGGGACAAAAAATGAAAAACTGTTTTTT.

V gene TRBV7-2 combines with J gene TRBJ1-2, with D possibly TRBD1 on 6 matching bases. The ends were cut back, 5 bases at V and 8 bases at J, with 15 bases in the middle. There are 13 residues in the CDR3. CDR1 and CDR2 from the germline V gene are SGHTA and FQGNSA. The CDR3 reads CASSPKGGGGYTF. The CDR3 coding sequence is TGTGCCAGCAGCCCAAAAGGGGGGGGCGGCTACACCTTC. Based on the CDR3 plus reference TRBV7-2 and TRBJ1-2, the full variable domain is GAGVSQSPSNKVTEKGKDVELRCDPISGHTALYWYRQSLGQGLEFLIYFQGNSAPDKSGLPSDRFSAERTGGSVSTLTIQRTQQEDSAVYLCASSPKGGGGYTFGSGTRLTVV.

The chain carries TRBV7-9 and TRBJ2-3; D uncertain. This CDR3 is built from 14 residues. CDR1 and CDR2 (germline): SEHNR, FQNEAQ (reference sequence). CDR3: CSILRDTYTDTQYF. In nucleotides, the CDR3 is TGTTCTATTTTACGAGACACTTACACAGATACGCAGTATTTT.

The CDR3 DNA reads as TGTGCTAGTGGTTTGCCCCAGAACACTGAAGCTTTCTTT. It yields the protein CASGLPQNTEAFF. The rearrangement links TRBV12-5 to TRBJ1-1; D is unresolved. Germline CDR1 reads LGHNT; CDR2 reads FRNRAP. The CDR3 consists of 13 residues. The V gene lost 2 bases and the J gene lost 1 base, with 5 bases spanning the gap.

This chain joins TRBV6-5 and TRBJ2-1; TRBD2 matches 10 bases. This CDR3 region has 14 residues. Germline CDR1 MNHEY, CDR2 SVGAGI. The ends lost 6 bases at V and 6 bases at J; junction bases unmatched: 5. Here the CDR3 DNA reads TGTGCCAGCAGATCTAGCGGGAGAGGCAATGAGCAGTTCTTC. This codes for CASRSSGRGNEQFF.

This rearrangement joins TRBV10-3 to TRBJ1-1; D is unresolved. Between the trimmed V and J ends, which lost 3 bases and 1 base, there was a span of 6 bases. The CDR3 sequence is 13 residues long. Germline assignment: CDR1 ENHRY and CDR2 SYGVKD. The CDR3: CAISEQPNTEAFF. Written as DNA, the CDR3 is TGTGCCATCAGTGAACAGCCGAACACTGAAGCTTTCTTT.

This chain uses TRBV5-1 with TRBJ2-1; weak D call: TRBD2 (6 bases). This CDR3 is 12 amino acids long. V was shortened by 3 bases and J by 5 bases, with 6 bases between the two germline ends. Germline-derived CDR1 and CDR2 are SGHRS and YFSETQ. As DNA, the CDR3 is TGCGCCAGCAGCTGGAGGGACAATGAGCAGTTCTTC. This translates into CASSWRDNEQFF.

This clone was seen more than once but under ten times. This sequence joins TRBV12-3 or TRBV12-4 and TRBJ2-2, with TRBD2 matching 8 bases. The CDR3 is 13 amino acids. The junction had 3 bases not matched to a gene; V was cut back by 6 bases and J by 6 bases. The CDR3 region has the DNA TGTGCCAGCAGGATCGGGAGGGCCGGGGAGCTGTTTTTT. Encoded protein: CASRIGRAGELFF.

The CDR3 nucleotides are TGCGCCAGCAGCCAAGGGACAGGGGGATCCGGATTAAACACCATATATTTT. It codes for CASSQGTGGSGLNTIYF. The chain is built from TRBV4-3 and TRBJ1-3, with 10 nucleotides matching TRBD1. The V segment lost 1 base and the J segment 6 bases; nucleotides outside the gene matches: 9. The CDR3 contains 17 residues. Per germline, CDR1 LGHNA and CDR2 YSLEER.

This clone was recorded only once. The chain recombines TRBV27 with TRBJ2-7; 8 bases agree with TRBD2. Germline CDR1 is MNHEY and CDR2 is SMNVEV (reference sequence). The CDR3 runs 13 residues. V lost 7 bases, J lost 6 bases, and 8 bases stayed unmatched. CDR3 coding DNA: TGTGCCAGCAAAAGAGCGGGAGTGCTCGAGCAGTACTTC. Its translation is CASKRAGVLEQYF.

This rearrangement joins TRBV5-1 to TRBJ2-7, with 10 bases matching TRBD1. The J segment lost 1 base and the V segment lost 0 bases, leaving 4 bases of the junction unmatched. The CDR3 sequence is 16 residues long. Per germline, CDR1 SGHRS and CDR2 YFSETQ. CDR3 region: CASSLARDRGSYEQYF. CDR3 nucleotides: TGCGCCAGCAGCTTGGCCCGGGACAGGGGATCCTACGAGCAGTACTTC.

J is TRBJ1-3 and V is TRBV6-5, with a weak D call TRBD1 (6 bases). Trimming pared 2 bases from V and 4 bases from J, leaving 9 bases between. The V gene's germline CDR1 is MNHEY and CDR2 SVGAGI. The CDR3 spans 14 residues. The CDR3 nucleotides read TGTGCCAGCAGTTACACCCAGGGGGGAAACACCATATATTTT. Translation: CASSYTQGGNTIYF.

The DNA for the CDR3 is TGCGCCAGCAGCTTGGGATGGGGTTTGCTAGCGGGGGTCCAAGAGACCCAGTACTTC. Translating it yields CASSLGWGLLAGVQETQYF. The rearrangement links TRBV5-1 to TRBJ2-5, with 10 bases aligning to TRBD2. CDR1 is SGHRS, CDR2 YFSETQ, per germline. With V trimmed by 0 bases and J by 1 base, 12 bases remained unmatched. The CDR3 loop spans 19 amino acids. Variable domain in full (rest from reference TRBV5-1 and TRBJ2-5): KAGVTQTPRYLIKTRGQQVTLSCSPISGHRSVSWYQQTPGQGLQFLFEYFSETQRNKGNFPGRFSGRQFSNSRSEMNVSTLELGDSALYLCASSLGWGLLAGVQETQYFGPGTRLLVL.

The genes are TRBV3-1 (or the pseudogene TRBV3-2) and TRBJ2-7; 11 nucleotides agree with TRBD1. With 5 bases clipped from V and 5 bases from J, the junction kept 11 bases outside the gene matches. Germline loops: CDR1 LGHDT, CDR2 YNNKEL (reference sequence). The CDR3 consists of 16 residues. The chain's CDR3 is CASSSHRTGGADEQYF. CDR3 nucleotide sequence: TGTGCCAGCAGCTCTCATAGGACAGGGGGCGCGGACGAGCAGTACTTC.

The rearrangement joins TRBV3-1 (or the pseudogene TRBV3-2) to TRBJ2-7, with D unresolved. Trimming cost V 4 bases and J 3 bases, with 10 bases left between them. CDR1 and CDR2 (germline): LGHDT, YNNKEL (reference sequence). The CDR3 extends over 13 amino acids. CDR3 amino acids: CASSRGTLYEQYF. The CDR3 DNA sequence: TGTGCCAGCAGCCGCGGAACCCTCTACGAGCAGTACTTC.

In DNA form, the CDR3 reads TGTGCCAGCAGTTTGCGCGGGGAGCTGTTTTTT. Its protein is CASSLRGELFF. This chain links TRBV12-3 or TRBV12-4 with TRBJ2-2; D is unresolved. The CDR3 spans 11 residues. V shed 3 bases and J shed 7 bases, with 3 bases lying between them.

The J gene is TRBJ1-6, the V gene TRBV9, with a possible D match to TRBD1 (5 bases). CDR3 length: 15 residues. Germline loops: CDR1 SGDLS, CDR2 YYNGEE. Trimming shortened V by 4 bases and J by 5 bases, and 13 bases separated the two germline ends. The CDR3 loop reads CASSPDPGNNSPLHF. The CDR3 DNA follows: TGTGCCAGCAGCCCAGACCCAGGGAATAATTCACCCCTCCACTTT.

The gene calls are TRBV5-1 and TRBJ2-1, with D perhaps matching TRBD2 (6 bases). Germline CDR1 is SGHRS and CDR2 is YFSETQ. The CDR3 runs 13 residues. Trimming removed 4 bases from V and 10 bases from J, with 15 bases in between. The CDR3 coding sequence is TGCGCCAGCAGCGAGGGACTGCCTGGGGAGCAGTTCTTC. Its translation is CASSEGLPGEQFF.